A single T cell receptor beta chain is shown here with its context. Its antigen is unidentified. The data are from a study of blood T cells in healthy people across ages. The trim removed 5 bases at V and 6 bases at J, leaving 8 bases unmatched. Germline V CDR1 and CDR2: SGHAT, FQNNGV. This CDR3 has 17 residues. General study points: Getting older went along with TCR beta diversity per million T cells dropping roughly linearly. There was no known CMV status for donors, so expanded clonotype changes were possibly confounded.

Next came a second PCR, run for roughly 7 to 12 cycles, which used a sample-barcoded 5' primer along with a J-beta primer mix. TCRdb passed the 5' RACE reads through MiXCR, listing each CDR3 protein once. The data hold some 670,000 distinct CDR3 sequences, with approximately 52% observed a single time. This chain connects TRBV11-2 to TRBJ2-1; TRBD2 matches at 15 bases. This receptor was identified in an elderly woman in good health. Sequencing was carried out using blood. The CDR3 nucleotides read TGTGCCAGCAGCCGATGGACTAGCGGGGGGGCTTTCAATGAGCAGTTCTTC. Protein sequence: CASSRWTSGGAFNEQFF.